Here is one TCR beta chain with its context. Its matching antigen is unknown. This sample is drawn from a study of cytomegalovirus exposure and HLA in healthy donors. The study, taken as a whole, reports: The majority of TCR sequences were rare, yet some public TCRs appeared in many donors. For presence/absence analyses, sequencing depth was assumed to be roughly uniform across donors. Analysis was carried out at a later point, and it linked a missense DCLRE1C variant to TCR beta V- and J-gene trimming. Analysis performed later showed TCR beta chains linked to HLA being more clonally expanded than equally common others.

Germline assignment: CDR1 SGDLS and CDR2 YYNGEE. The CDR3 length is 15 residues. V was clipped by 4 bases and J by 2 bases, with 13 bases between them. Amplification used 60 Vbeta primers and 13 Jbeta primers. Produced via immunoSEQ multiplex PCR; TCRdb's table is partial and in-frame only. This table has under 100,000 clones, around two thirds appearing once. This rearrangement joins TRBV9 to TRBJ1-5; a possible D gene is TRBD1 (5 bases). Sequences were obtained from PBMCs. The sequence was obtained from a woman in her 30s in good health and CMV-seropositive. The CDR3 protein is CASSPHTGGNQPQHF. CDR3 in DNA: TGTGCCAGCAGCCCGCATACGGGGGGCAATCAGCCCCAGCATTTT.